This TCR beta chain was captured in a study of response to subunit inactivated influenza vaccine. Regarding the study as a whole: Authors proposed each seasonal influenza vaccination draws in few new T cells.

In the case of this clonotype: What it binds is not known.

CDR3 length: 14 amino acids. V was trimmed by 7 bases and J by 8 bases, leaving 22 bases between them. Germline values: CDR1 DFQATT, CDR2 SNEGSKA (reference sequence). TCRdb reprocessed the RT-PCR reads with MiXCR, giving one entry per CDR3 protein. The repertoire holds hundreds of thousands of distinct CDR3 sequences, with less than 20% as singletons. This clonotype was obtained from a middle-aged man who received an inactivated influenza vaccine. The gene calls are TRBV20-1 and TRBJ2-3; D might be TRBD2 (7 bases). The specimen was PBMCs from blood, collected roughly 12 days after vaccination. The CDR3 DNA reads TGCAGTGGGTCGTCTCACGGGGGGCGCGGTACGCAGTATTTT. Residues: CSGSSHGGRGTQYF.